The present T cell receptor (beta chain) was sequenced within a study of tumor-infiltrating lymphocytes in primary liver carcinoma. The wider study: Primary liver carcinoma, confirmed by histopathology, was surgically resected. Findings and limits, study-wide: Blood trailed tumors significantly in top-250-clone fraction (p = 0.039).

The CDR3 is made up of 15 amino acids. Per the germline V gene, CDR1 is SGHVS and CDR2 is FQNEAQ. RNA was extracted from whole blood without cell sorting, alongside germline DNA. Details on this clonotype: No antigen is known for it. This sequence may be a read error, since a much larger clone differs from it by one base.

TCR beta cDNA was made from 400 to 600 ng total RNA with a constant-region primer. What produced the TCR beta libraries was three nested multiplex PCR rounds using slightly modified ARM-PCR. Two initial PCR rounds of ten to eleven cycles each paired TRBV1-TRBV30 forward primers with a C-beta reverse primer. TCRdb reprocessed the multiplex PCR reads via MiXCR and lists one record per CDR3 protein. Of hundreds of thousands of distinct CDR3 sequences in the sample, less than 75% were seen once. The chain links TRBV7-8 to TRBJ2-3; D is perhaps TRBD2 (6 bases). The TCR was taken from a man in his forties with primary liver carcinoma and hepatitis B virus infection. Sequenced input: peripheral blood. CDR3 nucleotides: TGTACCAGCAGCTTAGCGGAGAGGGGCACAGATACGCAGTATTTT. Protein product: CTSSLAERGTDTQYF.